A single sample gave rise to the 24 T cell receptor beta chains below, sequenced in a study of human T cells and chemical hapten exposure. Documented time point: healthy volunteer bleed at 2 weeks. Someone pulled total RNA out of unfractionated whole blood. Using its own MiXCR run on the RACE reads, TCRdb lists one record per CDR3 protein. The sample carries 80,000 to 100,000 distinct CDR3 sequences, approximately 9% recorded once. The source material was whole blood. These receptors were collected from a female donor in good health. Some clones in this sample may be carry-over from other donors' samples.

This clonotype was seen a few times. The chain combines TRBV20-1 with TRBJ2-3; D unresolved. Germline-derived CDR1 and CDR2 are DFQATT and SNEGSKA (reference sequence). The CDR3 consists of 12 residues. The V and J ends lost 0 bases and 8 bases respectively, with 9 bases between them. CDR3 in DNA: TGCAGTGCTAGAGATCCCGGTGGTACGCAGTATTTT. Translated, it gives CSARDPGGTQYF.

This clonotype appeared a few times. The gene calls are TRBV19 and TRBJ2-3, with 7 bases aligning to TRBD2. Germline values: CDR1 LNHDA, CDR2 SQIVND (reference sequence). The ends lost 3 bases at V and 2 bases at J; junction bases unmatched: 17. The CDR3 is made up of 19 amino acids. The CDR3 is CASSIKTGFSGTPTDTQYF. The CDR3 coding sequence is TGTGCCAGTAGTATCAAAACTGGTTTCAGCGGGACTCCCACAGATACGCAGTATTTT.

The chain links TRBV7-2 to TRBJ2-3; 7 bases line up with TRBD2. The CDR3 consists of 14 residues. Germline V gives CDR1 SGHTA, CDR2 FQGNSA. V was clipped by 5 bases and J by 6 bases; unmatched bases: 8. CDR3 in DNA: TGTGCCAGCAGCCCGCGAGGGAGGGTGGATACGCAGTATTTT. Its translation: CASSPRGRVDTQYF.

This chain connects TRBV28 to TRBJ2-7, with unresolved D. The CDR3 has 15 residues. V lost 2 bases and J lost 0, with 11 bases in between. Germline V gives CDR1 MDHEN, CDR2 SYDVKM. The CDR3 reads CASSLADYYSYEQYF. CDR3 bases: TGTGCCAGCAGTTTAGCCGATTACTACTCCTACGAGCAGTACTTC.

This clonotype was seen a few times. V gene TRBV5-6 combines with J gene TRBJ2-3; TRBD2 matches 7 bases. V lost 4 bases and J lost 0; bases outside the gene matches: 5. Germline CDR1 SGHDT, CDR2 YYEEEE. This CDR3 comprises 15 residues. The CDR3 reads CASSRGLHSTDTQYF. CDR3 in DNA: TGTGCCAGCAGCAGGGGACTACATAGCACAGATACGCAGTATTTT.

This clonotype was recorded many times. The CDR3, as DNA: TGTGCCAGCAGCTTAGACGTAGAGACCCAGTACTTC. Protein: CASSLDVETQYF. V gene TRBV7-2 combines with J gene TRBJ2-5; D not certain. This CDR3 comprises 12 residues. Trimming removed 1 base at V and 4 bases at J, with 4 bases between. Germline V gene data show CDR1 as SGHTA and CDR2 as FQGNSA.

This clonotype turned up a few times. V gene TRBV6-5 combines with J gene TRBJ1-2, with TRBD1 matching 10 bases. The CDR3 is 15 residues long. With 5 bases clipped from V and 4 bases from J, the junction kept 7 bases outside the gene matches. Looked up from germline, CDR1 is MNHEY and CDR2 is SVGAGI. The CDR3 bases are TGTGCCAGCAGTCCGGACAGGGGGTATGGCTATGGCTACACCTTC. It yields the protein CASSPDRGYGYGYTF.

CDR3: CASSQMTQETQYF. CDR3 DNA: TGTGCCAGCAGCCAAATGACACAAGAGACCCAGTACTTC. This chain connects TRBV3-1 to TRBJ2-5; D is ambiguous. Germline loops: CDR1 LGHDT, CDR2 YNNKEL (reference sequence). The CDR3 has 13 amino acids. The V end lost 2 bases, the J end lost 2 bases, and 6 bases lay between the germline ends.

In its sample, this clonotype was seen many times. The J gene is TRBJ2-4, the V gene TRBV7-2; a weak D match, TRBD2 (5 bases). Between the trimmed V and J ends, which lost 5 bases and 15 bases, there was a span of 23 bases. CDR3 length equals 14 residues. Germline CDR1 reads SGHTA; CDR2 reads FQGNSA. CDR3 in amino acids: CASSLDGGPNIWYF. The CDR3 DNA reads as TGTGCCAGCAGCCTCGATGGAGGCCCGAACATTTGGTACTTC.

This clonotype was found a few times. The V call is TRBV28, the J call TRBJ2-3; D is undetermined. Germline assignment: CDR1 MDHEN and CDR2 SYDVKM. The V end was cut by 3 bases, the J end by 3 bases, with 10 bases between. CDR3 size: 14 residues. CDR3 loop: CASSFIHLTDTQYF. CDR3 nucleotides: TGTGCCAGCAGTTTCATCCACTTGACAGATACGCAGTATTTT.

The chain links TRBV6-2 or TRBV6-3 to TRBJ2-6, with unresolved D. Germline values: CDR1 MNHEY, CDR2 SVGEGT. The CDR3 runs 16 residues. V was trimmed by 1 base and J by 1 base, leaving 8 bases between them. The DNA of the CDR3 is TGTGCCAGCAGTTACTTCGAAGGTTCTGGGGCCAACGTCCTGACTTTC. It translates to CASSYFEGSGANVLTF.

Ten or more counts support this clonotype. The chain couples TRBV20-1 to TRBJ1-5, with D uncertain. The length of the CDR3 is 14 residues. Germline CDR1 and CDR2: DFQATT and SNEGSKA (reference sequence). V lost 4 bases and J lost 1, with 11 bases in between. The CDR3 DNA is TGCAGTGCTACTCCGACCGCCAGCAATCAGCCCCAGCATTTT. This encodes CSATPTASNQPQHF.

The genes are TRBV20-1 and TRBJ2-5; a possible D gene is TRBD2 (5 bases). The V gene's germline CDR1 is DFQATT and CDR2 SNEGSKA (reference sequence). There are 13 residues in the CDR3. Trimming left V 6 bases short and J 2 bases short, with 13 bases between. This chain's CDR3 is CSATSGNQETQYF. CDR3 nucleotide sequence: TGCAGTGCCACCTCCGGGAATCAAGAGACCCAGTACTTC.

The genes are TRBV3-1 and TRBJ2-7; D unresolved. Germline loops: CDR1 LGHDT, CDR2 YNNKEL (reference sequence). The length of the CDR3 is 12 residues. Trimming cost V 5 bases and J 3 bases, with 8 bases left between them. The CDR3 loop is CASSNNLYEQYF. In nucleotides, the CDR3 is TGTGCCAGCAGCAATAATCTCTACGAGCAGTACTTC.

This clonotype was seen a handful of times. The rearrangement links TRBV11-1 to TRBJ2-1; a possible D gene is TRBD1 (6 bases). V gave up 5 bases and J gave up 8 bases, with 16 bases separating them. The length of the CDR3 is 14 residues. The germline CDR1 and CDR2 sequences are SGHAT and FQDESV (reference sequence). CDR3 nucleotide sequence: TGTGCCAGCAGCGCGCGACAGGCGTTCGATGAGCAGTTCTTC. It translates to CASSARQAFDEQFF.

V gene TRBV5-1 combines with J gene TRBJ2-5; D call uncertain. The CDR3 is made up of 13 amino acids. From germline, CDR1 is SGHRS and CDR2 YFSETQ. Trimming left V 1 base short and J 3 bases short, with 7 bases between. The CDR3 bases are TGCGCCAGCAGCTTGTTAGGCGAAGAGACCCAGTACTTC. It encodes CASSLLGEETQYF.

This clonotype was seen a handful of times. The genes are TRBV2 and TRBJ1-5; TRBD1 matches at 7 bases. Germline V gives CDR1 SNHLY, CDR2 FYNNEI. The CDR3 extends over 15 amino acids. The ends lost 7 bases at V and 0 bases at J; junction bases unmatched: 6. The CDR3 protein is CASISDRHSNQPQHF. For the CDR3, the DNA is TGTGCCAGCATATCGGACAGGCATAGCAATCAGCCCCAGCATTTT.

This clonotype was recorded a few times. This chain joins TRBV29-1 and TRBJ2-5; D is unresolved. This CDR3 has 14 residues. Germline V CDR1 and CDR2: SQVTM, ANQGSEA. V lost 3 bases and J 2 bases, leaving 13 bases between the germline ends. In DNA, the CDR3 is TGCAGCGTTGAGGCAGCCCAGGAGCAAGAGACCCAGTACTTC. Amino acid sequence: CSVEAAQEQETQYF.

This chain's CDR3 is CASSYSFSTDTQYF. The CDR3 coding sequence is TGTGCCAGCAGTTACTCGTTTAGCACAGATACGCAGTATTTT. J is TRBJ2-3 and V is TRBV6-5; D is undetermined. The CDR3 contains 14 residues. Germline V CDR1 and CDR2: MNHEY, SVGAGI. V gave up 0 bases and J gave up 0 bases, with 4 bases separating them.

This clonotype was counted between two and nine times. The rearrangement uses TRBV7-9 and TRBJ2-5; 9 nucleotides agree with TRBD1. The CDR3 extends over 17 amino acids. Germline loops: CDR1 SEHNR, CDR2 FQNEAQ (reference sequence). With 0 bases clipped from V and 5 bases from J, the junction kept 10 bases outside the gene matches. As DNA, the CDR3 is TGTGCCAGCAGCTTAGCGGTTACAGGGGGCGCGGCGGAGACCCAGTACTTC. Translation: CASSLAVTGGAAETQYF.

This chain uses TRBV5-1 with TRBJ2-7; the D gene is possibly TRBD2 (6 bases). The CDR3 covers 16 residues. Germline V gene lookup returns CDR1 SGHRS and CDR2 YFSETQ. Trimming left V 0 bases short and J 6 bases short, with 19 bases between. DNA for the CDR3: TGCGCCAGCAGCTTGGATTCGCTGGGACTCGCGTCCGAGCAGTACTTC. Translated: CASSLDSLGLASEQYF.

This clonotype occurred many times. This CDR3 reads CASSSQEQETQYF. Here the CDR3 DNA reads TGTGCCAGCAGTAGCCAAGAACAAGAGACCCAGTACTTC. The chain is built from TRBV6-1 and TRBJ2-5, with D uncertain. This CDR3 comprises 13 residues. Trimming pared 5 bases from V and 2 bases from J, leaving 9 bases between. CDR1 and CDR2 from the germline V gene are MNHNS and SASEGT.

The rearrangement joins TRBV6-5 to TRBJ1-1, with unresolved D. V lost 6 bases and J 0 bases, leaving 11 bases between the germline ends. Germline CDR1 reads MNHEY; CDR2 reads SVGAGI. This CDR3 region has 14 residues. CDR3 in DNA: TGTGCCAGCAGGTCACCCCCACTGAACACTGAAGCTTTCTTT. Its translation: CASRSPPLNTEAFF.

This clonotype was recorded many times. The J gene is TRBJ1-5, the V gene TRBV9; D call uncertain. Germline V CDR1 and CDR2: SGDLS, YYNGEE. The V gene lost 3 bases and the J gene lost 2 bases, with 12 bases spanning the gap. The CDR3 is 15 residues long. The CDR3 reads CASSADVGGNQPQHF. As DNA, the CDR3 is TGTGCCAGCAGCGCGGACGTCGGGGGCAATCAGCCCCAGCATTTT.